This T cell receptor beta chain was recovered during a study of blood T cell repertoires in COVID-19. Study-level background: Spain, Italy and the United States supplied samples that represented acute and convalescent COVID-19. Sources were T cells, B-cell-depleted T cells, or PBMCs; the material itself was cDNA or gDNA.

CDR1 and CDR2 from the germline V gene are GTSNPN and SVGIG (reference sequence). The length of the CDR3 is 11 residues. V gave up 4 bases and J gave up 11 bases; unmatched junction bases: 7. As originally analysed: Estimates of nucleated cell counts were drawn from the amplification of reference gene primers. Clones were sequenced by immunoSEQ multiplex PCR, and TCRdb holds only the in-frame ones, with some missing. V and J calls and clone size come straight from that table; D and trimming were deduced from the DNA. The sample holds 85,000 to 90,000 clones; 65% to 90% are singletons and the top ten take 16%.

This sequence originates from an elderly woman with active or convalescent COVID-19. The chain links TRBV30 to TRBJ1-1; 7 bases map to TRBD1. Input material: peripheral blood. For the CDR3, the DNA is TGTGCCTGGATGCGACAGGGTACGGCTTTCTTT. Amino acid sequence: CAWMRQGTAFF.